These 29 T cell receptor beta chains came from one sample sequenced in a study of tumor-infiltrating lymphocytes in primary liver carcinoma. Unsorted bulk tissue, about 17-34 mg of it, served as the source for co-extraction of RNA and DNA. Synthesis of TCR beta cDNA was carried out from about 0.55 ug total RNA with a constant-region primer. Slightly modified ARM-PCR with three nested multiplex PCR rounds yielded TCR beta libraries. Amplification in the first two PCR rounds was performed using TRBV1-TRBV30 forward primers and a C-beta reverse primer for approximately 10 cycles each. TCRdb processed the multiplex PCR reads anew with MiXCR; each CDR3 protein has one entry. The data contain approximately 73,000 distinct CDR3 sequences, 71% of them seen just once; the ten biggest clones take up roughly 13%. Source material: liver tumor tissue from sampling region 4. Noted subset: tumor region T4, right-lateral pole. These receptors came from a woman in her sixties with primary liver carcinoma and hepatitis B virus infection.

This clonotype showed up many times. The chain uses TRBV28 and TRBJ2-1; weak D call: TRBD2 (6 bases). Germline CDR1 reads MDHEN; CDR2 reads SYDVKM. This CDR3 has 15 residues. Trimming removed 5 bases at V and 10 bases at J, with 21 bases between. The CDR3 is CASSPGGSGAREQFF. Written as DNA, the CDR3 is TGTGCCAGCAGTCCCGGGGGTAGCGGCGCGAGGGAGCAGTTCTTC.

On this clonotype: No conserved phenylalanine or tryptophan is present at the end of the CDR3, so a read error is the likely explanation. The rearrangement uses TRBV5-1 and TRBJ2-2, with D perhaps matching TRBD1 or TRBD2 (5 bases each). The CDR3 has 13 amino acids. The germline CDR1 and CDR2 sequences are SGHRS and YFSETQ. The CDR3 reads CASSLGNTGDLFL. The CDR3 nucleotides are TGCGCCAGCAGCTTGGGAAACACCGGGGACCTGTTTCTT.

This clonotype was detected only once. Being one base from a much bigger clone, this may be a read error. The CDR3 sequence is CASSQEGQGLAKTTQYF. The DNA of the CDR3 is TGTGCCAGCAGCCAAGAGGGACAGGGGCTAGCCAAAACCACTCAGTACTTC. The genes are TRBV14 and TRBJ2-4, with 10 bases that match TRBD1. Germline V gene data show CDR1 as SGHDN and CDR2 as FVKESK. The CDR3 contains 17 residues. Trimming cost V 0 bases and J 12 bases; bases outside gene matches: 14.

This clonotype appeared many times. The rearrangement uses TRBV5-8 and TRBJ1-5; perhaps TRBD1 as D (5 bases). Trimming stripped 6 bases from V and 1 base from J, with 17 bases between. This CDR3 has 16 residues. Germline CDR1 reads SGHTS; CDR2 reads YDEGEE. The CDR3 sequence: CASNPELGGSNQPQHF. Written as DNA, the CDR3 is TGTGCCAGCAACCCTGAGCTGGGGGGAAGCAATCAGCCCCAGCATTTT.

This clonotype turned up a few times. The CDR3 protein is CASSAGTGRNSPLHF. DNA of the CDR3: TGTGCCAGCAGTGCCGGTACAGGGAGAAACTCACCCCTCCACTTT. V usage is TRBV2 and J usage is TRBJ1-6; perhaps TRBD1 as D (6 bases). The V gene lost 4 bases and the J gene lost 10 bases, with 17 bases spanning the gap. This CDR3 comprises 15 residues. Germline V gene data show CDR1 as SNHLY and CDR2 as FYNNEI. Full variable domain (missing parts from reference TRBV2 and TRBJ1-6): EPEVTQTPSHQVTQMGQEVILRCVPISNHLYFYWYRQILGQKVEFLVSFYNNEISEKSEIFDDQFSVERPDGSNFTLKIRSTKLEDSAMYFCASSAGTGRNSPLHFGNGTRLTVT.

The chain joins TRBV6-2 or TRBV6-3 to TRBJ2-7, with 8 bases identical to TRBD1. The CDR3 runs 14 residues. Germline values: CDR1 MNHEY, CDR2 SVGEGT. J gave up 7 bases and V 6 bases, and 11 bases lay outside the gene matches. CDR3 bases: TGTGCCAGCAGCCCCGGGTCAGGGGGCGATGAGCAGTACTTC. This codes for CASSPGSGGDEQYF.

Worth noting for this clonotype: A read error is possible here, since a much larger clone lies one base away. This chain connects TRBV5-1 to TRBJ2-1; D not resolved. The CDR3 is made up of 14 amino acids. Germline values: CDR1 SGHRS, CDR2 YFSETQ. Trimming removed 3 bases at V and 3 bases at J, with 10 bases between. CDR3 sequence (DNA): TGCGCCAGCAGCTGTACCCTAGGCTACAATGAGCAGTTCTTC. It translates to CASSCTLGYNEQFF.

Regarding this clonotype: One junction end disagrees with the germline gene, perhaps due to a read error. The chain carries TRBV11-2 and TRBJ1-6; D remains ambiguous. The CDR3 runs 13 residues. Germline CDR1 and CDR2: SGHAT and FQNNGV. The CDR3 DNA follows: TGTGCCAGCAGCTTTATAATGAAATCACCCCTCCATTTT. Translation: CASSFIMKSPLHF.

About this clonotype itself: One end of the junction is discordant with germline, which a read error may explain. V is TRBV29-1 and J is TRBJ2-3; tentatively, D is TRBD1 (5 bases). The J call may not be correct, given that the DNA end is closer to TRBJ1-5. CDR1 is SQVTM and CDR2 is ANQGSEA in the germline V gene. This CDR3 comprises 14 residues. The CDR3 nucleotides read TGTAGCGTTACCGGGACTATCGACACAGATACGCAGCATTTT. Translation gives CSVTGTIDTDTQHF.

With regard to this clonotype: The junction and the germline gene differ at one end; a read error may be behind it. The rearrangement joins TRBV29-1 to TRBJ2-3; 11 bases match TRBD2. The germline V gene encodes CDR1 SQVTM and CDR2 ANQGSEA. The CDR3 has 14 amino acids. The DNA of the CDR3 is TGCAGCGTTGCTAGCGGGAGGCCCACGGATACGCATTATTTT. Translating gives CSVASGRPTDTHYF.

A word on this clonotype: As the CDR3 is not closed by the conserved phenylalanine or tryptophan, this likely results from a read error. The chain couples TRBV6-6 to TRBJ2-3; possibly TRBD1 for D (5 bases). Per germline, CDR1 MNHNY and CDR2 SVGAGI (reference sequence). The CDR3 length is 13 residues. V was clipped by 4 bases and J by 5 bases, with 10 bases between them. The CDR3 sequence is CASSSIRGDTQYL. The CDR3 bases are TGTGCCAGCAGTTCAATTAGGGGAGATACGCAGTATCTT.

Concerning this clonotype: One junction end does not reproduce the germline sequence, and a read error may be involved. The gene calls are TRBV29-1 and TRBJ2-1; 8 bases align to TRBD2. The CDR3 has 14 residues. Germline V gene sequence: CDR1 SQVTM, CDR2 ANQGSEA. The CDR3 here is CGVAGISGKYEQFF. CDR3 coding DNA: TGCGGCGTTGCAGGGATTAGCGGGAAGTATGAGCAGTTCTTC.

V and J are TRBV6-2 or TRBV6-3 and TRBJ2-1; 9 nucleotides align to TRBD2. Germline CDR1 reads MNHEY; CDR2 reads SVGEGT. Trimming took 2 bases from V and 16 from J; bases not matched to a gene: 18. CDR3 length: 16 amino acids. The CDR3 region is CASSYPSSGSRYGHFF. In DNA form, the CDR3 reads TGTGCCAGCAGTTACCCGAGTAGCGGGAGTCGGTATGGGCACTTCTTC.

For this clonotype: At one end the junction does not follow the germline gene, possibly because of a read error. The chain combines TRBV11-3 with TRBJ2-1; D not resolved. The V gene's germline CDR1 is SGHNT and CDR2 YENEEA. This CDR3 is built from 17 residues. This chain's CDR3 is CARSLGRGRISYNEQFF. The CDR3 bases are TGTGCCAGAAGCTTGGGAAGAGGTCGCATATCCTACAATGAGCAGTTCTTC.

To note about this clonotype: The junction differs from germline at one of its ends, possibly a read error. The chain uses TRBV11-3 and TRBJ2-1, with 10 nucleotides matching TRBD2. Looked up from germline, CDR1 is SGHNT and CDR2 is YENEEA. This CDR3 spans 15 amino acids. The CDR3 loop reads CASSLGTSGKVEPFF. The CDR3, as DNA: TGTGCCAGCAGTTTAGGAACTAGCGGGAAGGTTGAGCCGTTCTTC.

For this clonotype: Given a much more abundant clone one base away, this may be a read error. The chain carries TRBV5-1 and TRBJ2-7; D might be TRBD2 (6 bases). CDR3 length: 15 residues. Per the germline V gene, CDR1 is SGHRS and CDR2 is YFSETQ. Deletions cut 0 bases from V and 4 bases from J, with 14 bases between. In nucleotides, the CDR3 is TGCGCCAGCAGCTTGGAATCGTCGGGAGTTTACGAGCAGTACTTC. Translated, it gives CASSLESSGVYEQYF.

The chain employs TRBV11-1 and TRBJ2-5, with 8 bases fitting TRBD2. The CDR3 is made up of 15 amino acids. Unmatched junction bases numbered 16, after V lost 11 bases and J lost 5 bases. From germline, CDR1 is SGHAT and CDR2 FQDESV (reference sequence). The CDR3 reads CACNTRLAREETQYF. CDR3 DNA sequence: TGTGCCTGCAACACCCGACTAGCGAGAGAGGAGACCCAGTACTTC.

This clonotype was detected a few times. Without the conserved terminal phenylalanine or tryptophan, this CDR3 likely stems from a read error. Because the CDR3's place on the DNA is in doubt, the DNA is left out and the CDR3 is given as listed by TCRdb. The V call is TRBV11-2, the J call TRBJ2-1; the D segment call TRBD2 is taken from the table without a DNA check. Termini included, the CDR3 measures 9 amino acids. Looked up from germline, CDR1 is SGHAT and CDR2 is FQNNGV. The CDR3 protein is CASSRRLAG.

This clonotype was detected many times. The V and J genes are TRBV5-1 and TRBJ1-3; 7 positions agree with TRBD1. Germline V gene lookup returns CDR1 SGHRS and CDR2 YFSETQ. V trimming: 4 bases; J trimming: 2 bases; junction bases outside the gene matches: 6. The CDR3 runs to 15 residues. The DNA of the CDR3 is TGCGCCAGCAGCCCGACAGGGTTGGCTGGAAACACCATATATTTT. Protein: CASSPTGLAGNTIYF.

On this clonotype: The junction departs from the called germline gene at one end, perhaps through a read error. The chain combines TRBV11-2 with TRBJ2-7; tentatively, D is TRBD1 or TRBD2 (5 bases each). CDR3 length: 15 amino acids. CDR1 is SGHAT and CDR2 is FQNNGV in the germline V gene. The DNA of the CDR3 is TGTGCCATCAGCTCTCACCTGGGACGGAATTACGAGCAGTACTTC. This encodes CAISSHLGRNYEQYF.

This clonotype was counted a few times. A much larger clone sits a single nucleotide away, making a read error possible. The rearrangement links TRBV5-1 to TRBJ2-6; 12 bases match TRBD1. With 1 base clipped from V and 1 base from J, the junction kept 12 bases outside the gene matches. CDR3 length: 21 amino acids. Germline V gene sequence: CDR1 SGHRS, CDR2 YFSETQ. The CDR3 DNA reads as TGCGCCAGCAGCTTGTTTACGGGGACAGGGGGCTCAGGATCTGGGGCCAACGTCCTGACTTTC. Its translation: CASSLFTGTGGSGSGANVLTF.

With regard to this clonotype: Lacking the conserved final phenylalanine or tryptophan, this CDR3 likely reflects a read error. The chain employs TRBV11-2 and TRBJ2-7, with D possibly TRBD1 on 6 matching bases. The V end lost 5 bases, the J end lost 7 bases, and 18 bases lay between the germline ends. The germline V gene encodes CDR1 SGHAT and CDR2 FQNNGV. The CDR3 covers 14 residues. CDR3 DNA sequence: TGTGCCAGCAGCCCCCCTCCAGGGGCTAGTGAGCAGTACTCC. Translation: CASSPPPGASEQYS.

This sequence joins TRBV6-5 and TRBJ2-7, with 9 bases aligning to TRBD2. This CDR3 region has 15 residues. Germline V lookup: CDR1 MNHEY, CDR2 SVGAGI. V shed 6 bases and J 3 bases; nucleotides not matched to a gene: 9. CDR3 protein: CASSSGAGGYYEQYF. CDR3 DNA: TGTGCCAGCAGCTCAGGGGCGGGAGGGTACTACGAGCAGTACTTC.

Note on this clonotype: The final CDR3 position lacks the conserved phenylalanine or tryptophan, pointing to a likely read error. V is TRBV11-2 and J is TRBJ2-3; D may be TRBD2 (5 bases). The CDR3 consists of 14 residues. CDR1 and CDR2 from the germline V gene are SGHAT and FQNNGV. CDR3 residues: CATSLVGSADTQYS. In DNA, the CDR3 is TGTGCCACCAGCTTAGTTGGGAGCGCAGATACGCAGTATTCT.

Turning to this clonotype: The junction and the germline gene differ at one end; a read error may be behind it. This chain joins TRBV11-2 and TRBJ2-3, with D unclear. Germline V lookup: CDR1 SGHAT, CDR2 FQNNGV. The CDR3 has 15 residues. DNA for the CDR3: TGTGCCAACAGCTTAGTAAGCCGCAGTGCAGATACGCAGTATTTT. Encoded protein: CANSLVSRSADTQYF. Full variable domain (remainder filled in from reference TRBV11-2 and TRBJ2-3): EAGVAQSPRYKIIEKRQSVAFWCNPISGHATLYWYQQILGQGPKLLIQFQNNGVVDDSQLPKDRFSAERLKGVDSTLKIQPAKLEDSAVYLCANSLVSRSADTQYFGPGTRLTVL.

To note about this clonotype: Compared with germline, one end of the junction differs, possibly owing to a read error. This chain uses TRBV29-1 with TRBJ2-5; maybe TRBD2 (5 bases). The germline V gene has CDR1 SQVTM and CDR2 ANQGSEA. The CDR3 extends over 15 amino acids. The CDR3: CSVDPGLGFAETQYF. CDR3 nucleotides: TGTAGCGTCGATCCCGGGCTTGGGTTCGCGGAGACCCAGTACTTC.

With respect to this clonotype: The junction departs from the called germline gene at one end, perhaps through a read error. The chain has TRBV4-1 and TRBJ2-7; 9 nucleotides agree with TRBD1. CDR1 and CDR2 from the germline V gene are MGHRA and YSYEKL. The CDR3 is 14 amino acids. The CDR3 region is CASSPTGGLYEQYF. CDR3 in DNA: TGCGCTAGCAGTCCGACAGGGGGGCTCTACGAGCAGTACTTC.

This clonotype was detected once. This may arise from a read error, as a much more abundant clone is one base away. The chain couples TRBV7-9 to TRBJ1-1, with D possibly being TRBD1 (6 bases). With 5 bases removed from V and 2 bases from J, the gap between germline ends came to 15 bases. This CDR3 has 15 residues. Germline V CDR1 and CDR2: SEHNR, FQNEAQ (reference sequence). The CDR3 nucleotides are TGTGCCAGCAGCCGCCCGACAGGCTCTAACACTGAAGCTTTCTTT. This encodes CASSRPTGSNTEAFF. The entire variable domain, with the rest obtained from reference TRBV7-9 and TRBJ1-1, is as follows: DTGVSQNPRHKITKRGQNVTFRCDPISEHNRLYWYRQTLGQGPEFLTYFQNEAQLEKSRLLSDRFSAERPKGSFSTLEIQRTEQGDSAMYLCASSRPTGSNTEAFFGQGTRLTVV.

As for this clonotype: A junction end diverges from the germline sequence, so it may reflect a read error. The chain employs TRBV7-3 and TRBJ2-2; TRBD2 matches 8 bases. Germline V gives CDR1 SGHTA, CDR2 FQGTGA. The CDR3 is 14 amino acids. The CDR3 sequence: CVSSTRGLEGELFF. CDR3 in DNA: TGTGTCAGCAGCACCCGGGGACTAGAAGGGGAGTTGTTTTTT.